These 13 T cell receptor beta chains share one sample of origin, sequenced in a study of brain T cells in children with intractable seizures (dated by TCRdb to the early 2020s). Library prep was done by the immunoSEQ multiplex PCR assay. This is the immuneACCESS table as TCRdb keeps it, with only in-frame sequences that have V and J called. A part of the clones is gone; compared with another copy, unresolved V genes explain less than half, and the rest is unexplained. The sample table records some 64,000 clones; about 96% of these occur just once. Jointly, the top ten make up roughly 0.4% of the sample. What the time point label conveys for this sample: resected brain tissue, or blood drawn just prior to surgery. The source material was peripheral blood, sampled at surgery. These receptor sequences come from a boy in the first two years of life with focal cortical dysplasia and intractable seizures.

This chain connects TRBV23-1 to TRBJ2-3; D is ambiguous. TRBV23-1 counts as an open reading frame of uncertain function. V lost 0 bases, J lost 9 bases, and 16 bases lay in between. The CDR3 spans 15 residues. The CDR3 DNA is TGCGCCAGCAGTCAATCGCCCAAAGATATACCGACGCAGTATTTT. Its translation is CASSQSPKDIPTQYF.

The chain combines TRBV15 with TRBJ2-7; the D call may be TRBD1 or TRBD2 (5 bases each). Trimming pared 0 bases from V and 2 bases from J, leaving 8 bases between. Germline V lookup: CDR1 LNHNV, CDR2 YYDKDF (reference sequence). There are 14 residues in the CDR3. The CDR3 nucleotides are TGTGCCACCAGCAGAGAGAGGGGCCCCTACGAGCAGTACTTC. It encodes CATSRERGPYEQYF.

This CDR3 is CASSSPGGITYNEQFF. The CDR3 region has the DNA TGTGCCAGCAGCTCCCCAGGGGGGATCACCTACAATGAGCAGTTCTTC. The chain has TRBV11-2 and TRBJ2-1, with D possibly being TRBD1 (7 bases). V lost 4 bases, J lost 2 bases, and 15 bases lay in between. CDR1 and CDR2 (germline): SGHAT, FQNNGV. The CDR3 length is 16 residues.

The CDR3 region is CASSLVGGPGNTQYF. DNA for the CDR3: TGTGCCAGCAGCTTAGTTGGGGGGCCGGGGAATACGCAGTATTTT. The chain is built from TRBV7-2 and TRBJ2-3; possibly TRBD1 or TRBD2 for D (6 bases each). The CDR3 extends over 15 amino acids. Germline CDR1 is SGHTA and CDR2 is FQGNSA. V dropped 1 base and J dropped 7 bases, with 15 bases sitting between them. Complete variable domain (other parts from reference TRBV7-2 and TRBJ2-3): GAGVSQSPSNKVTEKGKDVELRCDPISGHTALYWYRQSLGQGLEFLIYFQGNSAPDKSGLPSDRFSAERTGGSVSTLTIQRTQQEDSAVYLCASSLVGGPGNTQYFGPGTRLTVL.

The rearrangement joins TRBV10-1 to TRBJ1-2; TRBD1 matches 8 bases. The CDR3 spans 15 residues. The germline CDR1 and CDR2 sequences are WNHNN and SYGVQD (reference sequence). J was trimmed by 8 bases and V by 0 bases; bases with no gene match: 8. The CDR3 DNA reads TGCGCCAGCAGTGAGTCTTGCAGGGGGCGGGAGGGCTACACCTTC. Translating gives CASSESCRGREGYTF.

V is TRBV6-1 and J is TRBJ2-7; the match to TRBD2 covers 7 bases. With 4 bases clipped from V and 2 bases from J, the junction kept 23 bases outside the gene matches. This CDR3 contains 20 residues. The germline V gene has CDR1 MNHNS and CDR2 SASEGT. CDR3 sequence (DNA): TGTGCCAGCAGTGCACTGCTTGAGGTCGGCGGGGGAGAAATCGCCTACGAGCAGTACTTC. Amino acids: CASSALLEVGGGEIAYEQYF.

The chain links TRBV24-1 to TRBJ1-3; weak D call: TRBD1 (5 bases). V dropped 1 base and J dropped 2 bases, with 11 bases sitting between them. The CDR3 totals 16 residues. Germline V lookup: CDR1 KGHDR, CDR2 SFDVKD. DNA of the CDR3: TGTGCCACCAGTGATTTTGGGGGGAAGACTGGAAACACCATATATTTT. This translates into CATSDFGGKTGNTIYF.

In the case of this clone: The junction differs from germline at one of its ends, possibly a read error. This chain joins TRBV12-3 or TRBV12-4 and TRBJ2-7, with no clear D. The CDR3 consists of 11 residues. The CDR3 coding sequence is TGTGCCAGCAGTCCCTCCAACGAGCAGTACTTC. Protein product: CASSPSNEQYF.

The chain uses TRBV27 and TRBJ2-1; 7 positions match TRBD1. The V gene end was trimmed by 6 bases and the J gene end by 4 bases; junction bases not matched to a gene: 6. The CDR3 contains 14 residues. Germline CDR1 MNHEY, CDR2 SMNVEV (reference sequence). CDR3 loop: CASRHGTEYNEQFF. In DNA, the CDR3 is TGTGCCAGCAGACACGGGACAGAGTACAATGAGCAGTTCTTC.

The chain recombines TRBV28 with TRBJ2-7; D not resolved. V shed 3 bases and J shed 1 base, with 16 bases lying between them. The CDR3 sequence is 16 residues long. Germline-derived CDR1 and CDR2 are MDHEN and SYDVKM. This chain's CDR3 is CASSFMLGSVSYEQYF. The CDR3 DNA reads as TGTGCCAGCAGTTTTATGTTGGGCTCGGTATCCTACGAGCAGTACTTC.

This chain joins TRBV5-1 and TRBJ1-2; the match to TRBD1 covers 8 bases. The length of the CDR3 is 12 residues. Per the germline V gene, CDR1 is SGHRS and CDR2 is YFSETQ. V trimming: 3 bases; J trimming: 8 bases; junction bases outside the gene matches: 3. The CDR3 loop reads CASSWTGRGYTF. In nucleotides, the CDR3 is TGCGCCAGCAGCTGGACAGGGCGCGGCTACACCTTC. The full variable domain, rest sourced from reference TRBV5-1 and TRBJ1-2, is KAGVTQTPRYLIKTRGQQVTLSCSPISGHRSVSWYQQTPGQGLQFLFEYFSETQRNKGNFPGRFSGRQFSNSRSEMNVSTLELGDSALYLCASSWTGRGYTFGSGTRLTVV.

The chain is built from TRBV15 and TRBJ1-5, with 8 bases identical to TRBD1. The CDR3 sequence is 16 residues long. V gave up 2 bases and J gave up 6 bases; unmatched junction bases: 9. Germline values: CDR1 LNHNV, CDR2 YYDKDF (reference sequence). CDR3 DNA sequence: TGTGCCACCAGCAGAACCCCCAGGGGGCGTATTCAGCCCCAGCATTTT. Translation gives CATSRTPRGRIQPQHF.

The CDR3 nucleotides are TGTGCCAGCAGTAAGACAGGATCCTATGGCTACACCTTC. As protein: CASSKTGSYGYTF. The chain links TRBV6-4 to TRBJ1-2; possibly TRBD1 for D (6 bases). This CDR3 region has 13 residues. The germline V gene encodes CDR1 MRHNA and CDR2 SNTAGT. Trimming cost V 5 bases and J 4 bases, with 11 bases left between them.